This is a list of T cell receptor beta chains from one sample in a study of vaccination and CD4 T cells after COVID-19. These TCRs are of unknown antigen specificity. TCRdb re-called the PCR reads with MiXCR, one entry per CDR3 protein. The sample holds 11,000 to 15,000 distinct CDR3 sequences, approximately 30% seen once. The starting material was CD4+ T cells from blood, cultured in vitro, obtained after SARS-CoV-2 vaccination. The receptors here all came from a human donor who had recovered from COVID-19. Both conserved end residues are part of each CDR3. A D gene is named only where the DNA matches it firmly. Rows may omit the clone size; those that give it use once, few, many or a size class.

cdr3_length: 15
v_call: TRBV20-1
clone_size: few
d_call: TRBD2
j_call: TRBJ2-4
cdr3_aa: CSAREGGRAKNIQYF
cdr3_nt: TGCAGTGCTAGAGAGGGGGGGAGAGCCAAAAACATTCAGTACTTC

cdr3_length: 15
v_call: TRBV7-9
clone_size: few
d_call: TRBD2
j_call: TRBJ2-1
cdr3_aa: CASSLRGSSYNEQFF
cdr3_nt: TGTGCCAGCAGCTTGCGGGGGAGCTCCTACAATGAGCAGTTCTTC

cdr3_length: 11
v_call: TRBV20-1
clone_size: few
d_call: -
j_call: TRBJ1-3
cdr3_aa: CSVFGRNTIYF
cdr3_nt: TGCAGTGTTTTTGGTCGGAACACCATATATTTT

cdr3_length: 13
v_call: TRBV20-1
clone_size: -
d_call: TRBD2
j_call: TRBJ2-7
cdr3_aa: CSAGTRSSYEQYF
cdr3_nt: TGCAGTGCCGGGACTAGGAGCTCCTACGAGCAGTACTTC

cdr3_length: 12
v_call: TRBV19
clone_size: -
d_call: -
j_call: TRBJ1-4
cdr3_aa: CASSMWGEKLFF
cdr3_nt: TGTGCCAGTAGTATGTGGGGAGAAAAACTGTTTTTT

cdr3_length: 18
v_call: TRBV19
clone_size: few
d_call: -
j_call: TRBJ1-5
cdr3_aa: CASSIAVGSRGSNQPQHF
cdr3_nt: TGTGCCAGTAGTATCGCCGTTGGAAGTCGAGGGTCCAATCAGCCCCAGCATTTT

cdr3_length: 14
v_call: TRBV6-2/TRBV6-3
clone_size: once
d_call: -
j_call: TRBJ1-1
cdr3_aa: CASSSAGRGTEAFF
cdr3_nt: TGTGCCAGCAGTTCCGCAGGGAGGGGCACTGAAGCTTTCTTT

cdr3_length: 15
v_call: TRBV7-2
clone_size: few
d_call: TRBD2
j_call: TRBJ2-1
cdr3_aa: CASRRGTPPGNEQFF
cdr3_nt: TGTGCCAGCAGGCGGGGGACTCCCCCTGGCAATGAGCAGTTCTTC

cdr3_length: 14
v_call: TRBV29-1
clone_size: -
d_call: TRBD1
j_call: TRBJ1-1
cdr3_aa: CSVGTAPINTEAFF
cdr3_nt: TGCAGCGTGGGGACAGCCCCAATAAACACTGAAGCTTTCTTT

cdr3_length: 13
v_call: TRBV7-3
clone_size: -
d_call: -
j_call: TRBJ2-3
cdr3_aa: CASSLGYTDTQYF
cdr3_nt: TGTGCCAGCAGCTTGGGCTACACAGATACGCAGTATTTT

cdr3_length: 15
v_call: TRBV7-8
clone_size: -
d_call: TRBD2
j_call: TRBJ2-7
cdr3_aa: CASSFGGSSSYEQYF
cdr3_nt: TGTGCCAGCAGCTTTGGCGGGAGCTCTTCCTACGAGCAGTACTTC

cdr3_length: 13
v_call: TRBV28
clone_size: -
d_call: -
j_call: TRBJ1-3
cdr3_aa: CASRLQMEDTIYF
cdr3_nt: TGTGCCAGCAGACTCCAAATGGAGGACACCATATATTTT

cdr3_length: 15
v_call: TRBV7-2
clone_size: few
d_call: -
j_call: TRBJ2-5
cdr3_aa: CASSLGRSGPETQYF
cdr3_nt: TGTGCCAGCAGCTTAGGAAGATCGGGACCGGAGACCCAGTACTTC

cdr3_length: 14
v_call: TRBV24-1
clone_size: -
d_call: TRBD1
j_call: TRBJ1-1
cdr3_aa: CATSGQGANTEAFF
cdr3_nt: TGTGCCACCAGTGGACAGGGCGCGAACACTGAAGCTTTCTTT

cdr3_length: 15
v_call: TRBV15
clone_size: medium-sized
d_call: TRBD1
j_call: TRBJ1-1
cdr3_aa: CATSRPQGRNTEAFF
cdr3_nt: TGTGCCACCAGCAGACCACAGGGGAGGAACACTGAAGCTTTCTTT

cdr3_length: 16
v_call: TRBV5-1
clone_size: -
d_call: TRBD2
j_call: TRBJ2-1
cdr3_aa: CASSLAGTMFSGEQFF
cdr3_nt: TGCGCCAGCAGCTTGGCCGGGACTATGTTTTCCGGTGAGCAGTTCTTC

cdr3_length: 19
v_call: TRBV6-5
clone_size: -
d_call: TRBD2
j_call: TRBJ2-5
cdr3_aa: CASSYGQRAGVGVGKTQYF
cdr3_nt: TGTGCCAGCAGTTACGGACAGCGAGCGGGAGTCGGGGTTGGCAAGACCCAGTACTTC

cdr3_length: 15
v_call: TRBV28
clone_size: -
d_call: -
j_call: TRBJ2-2
cdr3_aa: CASNLQGKNTGELFF
cdr3_nt: TGTGCCAGCAACTTACAGGGCAAGAACACCGGGGAGCTGTTTTTT

cdr3_length: 14
v_call: TRBV19
clone_size: -
d_call: -
j_call: TRBJ2-7
cdr3_aa: CASSIRGFGYEQYF
cdr3_nt: TGTGCCAGTAGTATCCGGGGGTTCGGCTACGAGCAGTACTTC

cdr3_length: 14
v_call: TRBV12-3/TRBV12-4
clone_size: -
d_call: TRBD1
j_call: TRBJ1-5
cdr3_aa: CASRETGSNQPQHF
cdr3_nt: TGTGCCAGCAGGGAGACAGGGTCCAATCAGCCCCAGCATTTT

cdr3_length: 12
v_call: TRBV20-1
clone_size: -
d_call: -
j_call: TRBJ1-5
cdr3_aa: CSASPRPQPQHF
cdr3_nt: TGCAGTGCTAGTCCCAGGCCACAGCCCCAGCATTTT

cdr3_length: 14
v_call: TRBV5-4
clone_size: -
d_call: -
j_call: TRBJ1-1
cdr3_aa: CASSSSQANTEAFF
cdr3_nt: TGTGCCAGCAGCAGTTCTCAGGCGAACACTGAAGCTTTCTTT

cdr3_length: 13
v_call: TRBV29-1
clone_size: few
d_call: -
j_call: TRBJ2-3
cdr3_aa: CSVEGTEVDTQYF
cdr3_nt: TGCAGCGTTGAAGGCACTGAGGTAGATACGCAGTATTTT

cdr3_length: 16
v_call: TRBV6-2/TRBV6-3
clone_size: few
d_call: TRBD1
j_call: TRBJ1-1
cdr3_aa: CASSWTGGALDTEAFF
cdr3_nt: TGTGCCAGCAGTTGGACAGGGGGCGCGTTGGACACTGAAGCTTTCTTT

cdr3_length: 17
v_call: TRBV12-3/TRBV12-4
clone_size: -
d_call: TRBD2
j_call: TRBJ2-1
cdr3_aa: CASSFTSGRAINNEQFF
cdr3_nt: TGTGCCAGCAGTTTCACTAGCGGGAGGGCCATCAACAATGAGCAGTTCTTC

cdr3_length: 14
v_call: TRBV5-1
clone_size: -
d_call: TRBD1
j_call: TRBJ2-3
cdr3_aa: CATRDRVATDTQYF
cdr3_nt: TGCGCGACCCGGGACAGGGTCGCGACAGATACGCAGTATTTT

cdr3_length: 15
v_call: TRBV24-1
clone_size: few
d_call: TRBD1
j_call: TRBJ2-4
cdr3_aa: CATSDATGAGNIQYF
cdr3_nt: TGTGCCACCAGTGACGCGACAGGGGCTGGGAACATTCAGTACTTC

cdr3_length: 14
v_call: TRBV20-1
clone_size: few
d_call: TRBD2
j_call: TRBJ2-1
cdr3_aa: CSARSSGRGNEQFF
cdr3_nt: TGCAGTGCTAGGTCAAGCGGGAGAGGGAATGAGCAGTTCTTC

cdr3_length: 15
v_call: TRBV15
clone_size: -
d_call: -
j_call: TRBJ2-7
cdr3_aa: CATSRVALGSYEQYF
cdr3_nt: TGTGCCACCAGCAGAGTCGCTCTGGGTTCCTACGAGCAGTACTTC

cdr3_length: 13
v_call: TRBV1
clone_size: -
d_call: -
j_call: TRBJ1-1
cdr3_aa: CTSSLPHRVGAFF
cdr3_nt: TGCACCAGCAGCCTCCCACATAGGGTAGGAGCTTTCTTT

cdr3_length: 14
v_call: TRBV7-2
clone_size: few
d_call: -
j_call: TRBJ1-4
cdr3_aa: CASSRRWGGEKLFF
cdr3_nt: TGTGCCAGCAGCCGAAGATGGGGGGGTGAAAAACTGTTTTTT

cdr3_length: 12
v_call: TRBV28
clone_size: -
d_call: -
j_call: TRBJ1-1
cdr3_aa: CASVREDTEAFF
cdr3_nt: TGTGCCAGCGTAAGGGAGGACACTGAAGCTTTCTTT

cdr3_length: 13
v_call: TRBV18
clone_size: -
d_call: TRBD1
j_call: TRBJ1-2
cdr3_aa: CASSLRDREYYTF
cdr3_nt: TGTGCCAGCTCCCTCCGGGACAGGGAGTATTATACCTTC

cdr3_length: 14
v_call: TRBV20-1
clone_size: few
d_call: -
j_call: TRBJ1-5
cdr3_aa: CSASPPQGYQPQHF
cdr3_nt: TGCAGTGCTAGTCCCCCACAAGGATATCAGCCCCAGCATTTT

cdr3_length: 15
v_call: TRBV18
clone_size: -
d_call: -
j_call: TRBJ2-7
cdr3_aa: CASSPRGGPTYEQYF
cdr3_nt: TGTGCCAGCTCACCAAGGGGCGGGCCAACCTACGAGCAGTACTTC

cdr3_length: 15
v_call: TRBV7-9
clone_size: few
d_call: TRBD1
j_call: TRBJ1-2
cdr3_aa: CASSIHRDSFYGYTF
cdr3_nt: TGTGCCAGCAGCATACACCGGGACAGCTTTTATGGCTACACCTTC

cdr3_length: 16
v_call: TRBV7-6
clone_size: few
d_call: -
j_call: TRBJ2-1
cdr3_aa: CASSLAPGLPAGEQFF
cdr3_nt: TGTGCCAGCAGCTTAGCCCCGGGACTCCCAGCGGGTGAGCAGTTCTTC

cdr3_length: 15
v_call: TRBV28
clone_size: -
d_call: TRBD1
j_call: TRBJ1-2
cdr3_aa: CASSPSGQVPYGYTF
cdr3_nt: TGTGCCAGCAGCCCATCCGGACAGGTCCCATATGGCTACACCTTC

cdr3_length: 15
v_call: TRBV19
clone_size: -
d_call: TRBD1
j_call: TRBJ2-7
cdr3_aa: CASSTRTGDSYEQYF
cdr3_nt: TGTGCCAGTAGTACCCGGACAGGGGATTCCTACGAGCAGTACTTC

cdr3_length: 14
v_call: TRBV20-1
clone_size: -
d_call: -
j_call: TRBJ2-7
cdr3_aa: CSATGQTNSYEQYF
cdr3_nt: TGCAGTGCTACAGGACAGACAAACAGCTACGAGCAGTACTTC

cdr3_length: 17
v_call: TRBV29-1
clone_size: -
d_call: TRBD2
j_call: TRBJ2-3
cdr3_aa: CSVEGSGSPINTDTQYF
cdr3_nt: TGCAGCGTTGAAGGTAGCGGGAGCCCGATCAACACAGATACGCAGTATTTT

cdr3_length: 16
v_call: TRBV24-1
clone_size: few
d_call: -
j_call: TRBJ2-5
cdr3_aa: CATSDFATGVGETQYF
cdr3_nt: TGTGCCACCAGTGATTTCGCCACCGGTGTGGGAGAGACCCAGTACTTC

cdr3_length: 15
v_call: TRBV28
clone_size: -
d_call: TRBD2
j_call: TRBJ2-7
cdr3_aa: CASSAAGGGSYEQYF
cdr3_nt: TGTGCCAGCAGTGCGGCGGGCGGGGGCTCCTACGAGCAGTACTTC

cdr3_length: 16
v_call: TRBV6-5
clone_size: -
d_call: -
j_call: TRBJ1-2
cdr3_aa: CASSYESSGVSYGYTF
cdr3_nt: TGTGCCAGCAGTTACGAGTCGTCCGGGGTTAGCTATGGCTACACCTTC

cdr3_length: 13
v_call: TRBV20-1
clone_size: -
d_call: TRBD2
j_call: TRBJ2-1
cdr3_aa: CSAGTSHYNEQFF
cdr3_nt: TGCAGTGCCGGGACTAGCCACTACAATGAGCAGTTCTTC

cdr3_length: 17
v_call: TRBV7-2
clone_size: -
d_call: -
j_call: TRBJ2-5
cdr3_aa: CASSLGPLGGNPKTQCF
cdr3_nt: TGTGCCAGCAGCTTAGGTCCCTTGGGGGGTAACCCAAAGACCCAGTGCTTC

cdr3_length: 17
v_call: TRBV4-1
clone_size: few
d_call: TRBD2
j_call: TRBJ2-5
cdr3_aa: CASSQDRGVGLAETQYF
cdr3_nt: TGCGCCAGCAGCCAAGATCGGGGCGTAGGACTAGCGGAGACCCAGTACTTC

cdr3_length: 16
v_call: TRBV12-2
clone_size: -
d_call: -
j_call: TRBJ2-3
cdr3_aa: CASRASPSIEGDTQYF
cdr3_nt: TGTGCAAGTCGTGCTTCCCCTAGCATAGAAGGAGATACGCAGTATTTT

cdr3_length: 14
v_call: TRBV5-4
clone_size: -
d_call: -
j_call: TRBJ1-2
cdr3_aa: CASSLAGGDYGYTF
cdr3_nt: TGTGCCAGCAGCTTGGCGGGGGGCGACTATGGCTACACCTTC

cdr3_length: 13
v_call: TRBV2
clone_size: few
d_call: TRBD1
j_call: TRBJ1-2
cdr3_aa: CASSLTGMGGYTF
cdr3_nt: TGTGCCAGCAGTTTGACAGGGATGGGCGGCTACACCTTC